These 30 T cell receptor beta chains share one sample of origin, sequenced in a study of blood T cell repertoires in COVID-19. Clones were sequenced by immunoSEQ multiplex PCR, and TCRdb holds only the in-frame ones, with some missing. The profile shows 150,000 to 200,000 clones, about 86% of them singletons. What was sequenced was PBMCs or T cells enriched from blood (not recorded which). The receptors were gathered from a woman in her thirties or forties in a cohort exposed to, infected with or recovered from COVID-19 (not recorded which).

V gene TRBV27 combines with J gene TRBJ2-2, with D unresolved. Between the trimmed V and J ends, which lost 0 bases and 7 bases, there was a span of 6 bases. This CDR3 spans 13 amino acids. CDR1 is MNHEY and CDR2 is SMNVEV in the germline V gene (reference sequence). CDR3 DNA: TGTGCCAGCAGTTTATCTCCCAGCGGGGAGCTGTTTTTT. Translation: CASSLSPSGELFF.

The gene calls are TRBV19 and TRBJ2-1; perhaps TRBD2 as D (6 bases). Germline-derived CDR1 and CDR2 are LNHDA and SQIVND (reference sequence). This CDR3 is built from 14 residues. V gave up 5 bases and J gave up 9 bases, with 17 bases separating them. For the CDR3, the DNA is TGTGCCAGTAGTGTAACTGGGACTTCGATTGAGCAGTTCTTC. The encoded protein is CASSVTGTSIEQFF.

V and J are TRBV29-1 and TRBJ1-1, with D perhaps matching TRBD1 (6 bases). Per the germline V gene, CDR1 is SQVTM and CDR2 is ANQGSEA. The CDR3 is 13 residues long. V lost 1 base, J lost 3 bases, and 9 bases lay in between. CDR3 sequence: CSVEVAGDTEAFF. The DNA of the CDR3 is TGCAGCGTTGAAGTTGCAGGGGACACTGAAGCTTTCTTT.

A single count supports this clone. This sequence joins TRBV29-1 and TRBJ2-7; TRBD2 matches at 11 bases. The V segment lost 4 bases and the J segment 3 bases; nucleotides outside the gene matches: 17. The CDR3 is 18 residues long. Germline CDR1 SQVTM, CDR2 ANQGSEA. The CDR3, as DNA: TGCAGCGTTGGGGAAGGGTGGGTGACTAGCGGGGAGCTCTACGAGCAGTACTTC. Protein: CSVGEGWVTSGELYEQYF.

The chain couples TRBV27 to TRBJ1-1; 8 nucleotides match TRBD1. Per the germline V gene, CDR1 is MNHEY and CDR2 is SMNVEV (reference sequence). The length of the CDR3 is 12 residues. V trimming: 5 bases; J trimming: 6 bases; junction bases outside the gene matches: 2. The CDR3 DNA reads TGTGCCAGCAGTCGGACAGGGTCTGAAGCTTTCTTT. Protein product: CASSRTGSEAFF.

This clone was observed a handful of times. This chain connects TRBV19 to TRBJ1-2, with no clear D. The V and J ends lost 1 base and 8 bases respectively, with 11 bases between them. Germline lookup yields CDR1 LNHDA and CDR2 SQIVND (reference sequence). The CDR3 runs 13 residues. CDR3 bases: TGTGCCAGTAGTATAGGGCTGGCCTTGGGCTACACCTTC. This gives the protein CASSIGLALGYTF.

This clone was picked up many times. The chain links TRBV29-1 to TRBJ2-7, with a tentative D call TRBD2 (5 bases). The germline CDR1 and CDR2 sequences are SQVTM and ANQGSEA. The CDR3 extends over 13 amino acids. The V end lost 7 bases, the J end lost 7 bases, and 20 bases lay between the germline ends. The CDR3 DNA sequence: TGCAGCGCCCGGGATGAAGGAGGTTGGGAGCAGTACTTC. It codes for CSARDEGGWEQYF.

The genes are TRBV7-9 and TRBJ1-6; D not resolved. Germline CDR1 is SEHNR and CDR2 is FQNEAQ (reference sequence). The CDR3 is 17 residues long. V was trimmed by 1 base and J by 3 bases, leaving 13 bases between them. This CDR3 is CASSLDSSPVYNSPLHF. For the CDR3, the DNA is TGTGCCAGCAGCTTAGATTCTTCTCCAGTCTATAATTCACCCCTCCACTTT.

This chain connects TRBV18 to TRBJ2-5, with a possible D match to TRBD1 (5 bases). V was clipped by 2 bases and J by 0 bases, with 16 bases between them. The CDR3 is 17 residues long. Germline loops: CDR1 KGHSH, CDR2 LQKENI. In nucleotides, the CDR3 is TGTGCCAGCTCACCATGGTCGGACACACCAAACCAAGAGACCCAGTACTTC. Amino acid sequence: CASSPWSDTPNQETQYF.

V usage is TRBV24-1 and J usage is TRBJ2-1; 9 nucleotides match TRBD1. The trim removed 0 bases at V and 4 bases at J, leaving 9 bases unmatched. The CDR3 is made up of 18 amino acids. Germline V CDR1 and CDR2: KGHDR, SFDVKD. CDR3 DNA: TGTGCCACCAGTGATTTGACGACCGGGACAGGGTTATACAATGAGCAGTTCTTC. This sequence encodes CATSDLTTGTGLYNEQFF.

CDR3 protein: CASSLTTGYSPLHF. The CDR3 DNA reads TGTGCCAGCAGTTTAACGACAGGCTATTCACCCCTCCACTTT. This chain links TRBV28 with TRBJ1-6; tentatively, D is TRBD1 (6 bases). Germline V gene data show CDR1 as MDHEN and CDR2 as SYDVKM. The CDR3 consists of 14 residues. The V end lost 2 bases, the J end lost 8 bases, and 10 bases lay between the germline ends.

V and J are TRBV28 and TRBJ1-6; no firm D call. Germline CDR1 MDHEN, CDR2 SYDVKM. Trimming removed 3 bases from V and 5 bases from J, with 11 bases in between. This CDR3 has 15 amino acids. DNA for the CDR3: TGTGCCAGCAGTTTCAGAGGAAGAGATAATTCACCCCTCCACTTT. Translated: CASSFRGRDNSPLHF. Full variable domain (outside the CDR3, taken from reference TRBV28 and TRBJ1-6): DVKVTQSSRYLVKRTGEKVFLECVQDMDHENMFWYRQDPGLGLRLIYFSYDVKMKEKGDIPEGYSVSREKKERFSLILESASTNQTSMYLCASSFRGRDNSPLHFGNGTRLTVT.

This chain joins TRBV28 and TRBJ1-2; D possibly corresponds to TRBD1 (5 bases). V dropped 8 bases and J dropped 4 bases, with 11 bases sitting between them. CDR3 length: 12 residues. Germline V lookup: CDR1 MDHEN, CDR2 SYDVKM. The CDR3 protein is CASGRVGYGYTF. The CDR3 nucleotides read TGTGCCAGCGGCAGGGTAGGCTATGGCTACACCTTC.

This chain links TRBV24-1 with TRBJ2-3; 9 positions agree with TRBD2. The CDR3 runs 15 residues. Germline CDR1 is KGHDR and CDR2 is SFDVKD. Trimming cost V 2 bases and J 4 bases; bases outside gene matches: 3. The CDR3 DNA sequence: TGTGCCACCAGTGATTCGGGACTAGCCTCAGATACGCAGTATTTT. The encoded protein is CATSDSGLASDTQYF.

This chain links TRBV9 with TRBJ2-5; D gene ambiguous. Germline V CDR1 and CDR2: SGDLS, YYNGEE. The CDR3 length is 13 residues. Deletions cut 4 bases from V and 0 bases from J, with 7 bases between. CDR3 amino acids: CASSPRYQETQYF. CDR3 DNA: TGTGCCAGCAGCCCCCGTTACCAAGAGACCCAGTACTTC.

In this sample, this clone turned up a few times. The rearrangement uses TRBV11-3 and TRBJ2-2; 8 nucleotides match TRBD2. Per germline, CDR1 SGHNT and CDR2 YENEEA. Losses at the gene ends were 5 bases for V and 1 base for J; bases not matched to a gene: 6. The CDR3 spans 16 residues. This CDR3 reads CASSPLAGGNTGELFF. CDR3 DNA sequence: TGTGCCAGCAGCCCCCTCGCGGGAGGGAACACCGGGGAGCTGTTTTTT.

The chain joins TRBV19 to TRBJ2-7; TRBD1 aligns across 10 bases. After removal of 4 bases from V and 2 bases from J, the junction contained 2 bases not matched to a gene. The V gene's germline CDR1 is LNHDA and CDR2 SQIVND (reference sequence). This CDR3 spans 14 amino acids. CDR3 protein: CASSTGTGAYEQYF. Written as DNA, the CDR3 is TGTGCCAGTAGTACCGGGACAGGGGCCTACGAGCAGTACTTC.

This clone was detected a few times. The chain carries TRBV6-5 and TRBJ2-2, with 9 bases fitting TRBD1. Germline CDR1 MNHEY, CDR2 SVGAGI. Trimming at V came to 8 bases and at J to 5 bases, leaving 6 bases not matched to a gene. The CDR3 consists of 14 residues. CDR3: CASGDRVDTGELFF. CDR3 bases: TGTGCCAGCGGGGACAGGGTAGATACCGGGGAGCTGTTTTTT.

V gene TRBV28 combines with J gene TRBJ1-2, with no clear D. Trimming cost V 5 bases and J 3 bases, with 7 bases left between them. Germline assignment: CDR1 MDHEN and CDR2 SYDVKM. The CDR3 has 12 residues. This chain's CDR3 is CASSSGYYGYTF. The CDR3 nucleotides are TGTGCCAGCAGTAGCGGTTACTATGGCTACACCTTC.

The chain has TRBV5-1 and TRBJ1-1, with D maybe TRBD1 (6 bases). CDR1 and CDR2 from the germline V gene are SGHRS and YFSETQ. V lost 0 bases, J lost 1 base, and 10 bases lay in between. The CDR3 is 15 residues long. CDR3 in DNA: TGCGCCAGCAGCTTGGAACAGGGAGAGAACACTGAAGCTTTCTTT. This sequence encodes CASSLEQGENTEAFF.

For the CDR3, the DNA is TGCGCCAGCAGCCCTCGGGGAGCGCCTCAAGAGACCCAGTACTTC. Translated: CASSPRGAPQETQYF. The chain links TRBV5-1 to TRBJ2-5, with TRBD2 as a possible D gene (5 bases). The germline V and J ends were trimmed by 4 bases and 2 bases, with 15 bases remaining between them. Per the germline V gene, CDR1 is SGHRS and CDR2 is YFSETQ. The CDR3 is made up of 15 amino acids.

The CDR3, as DNA: TGTGCCAGCAGGAGGACAGGGGACAATGAGCAGTTCTTC. It specifies CASRRTGDNEQFF. The rearrangement links TRBV6-5 to TRBJ2-1, with TRBD1 matching over 9 bases. This CDR3 has 13 amino acids. V was clipped by 6 bases and J by 5 bases; unmatched bases: 2. Germline CDR1 and CDR2: MNHEY and SVGAGI.

The chain combines TRBV19 with TRBJ1-4, with D perhaps matching TRBD1 (5 bases). The length of the CDR3 is 17 residues. From germline, CDR1 is LNHDA and CDR2 SQIVND (reference sequence). Trimming took off 5 bases at V and 8 bases at J, with 24 bases between the two ends. In nucleotides, the CDR3 is TGTGCCAGTAGTTCCACTCGTGGGGCCCAGGCTGCCGAAAAACTGTTTTTT. Protein sequence: CASSSTRGAQAAEKLFF.

This clone was counted once. V gene TRBV15 combines with J gene TRBJ2-7, with 11 bases lining up with TRBD1. With 5 bases clipped from V and 3 bases from J, the junction kept 9 bases outside the gene matches. The CDR3 loop spans 16 amino acids. Germline CDR1 reads LNHNV; CDR2 reads YYDKDF (reference sequence). Written as DNA, the CDR3 is TGTGCCACCAGCCCCCACCGGACAGGGGGCGACTACGAGCAGTACTTC. As protein: CATSPHRTGGDYEQYF.

V gene TRBV4-2 combines with J gene TRBJ2-7; possible D gene TRBD2, 7 bases. The CDR3 is 16 residues long. CDR1 LGHNA and CDR2 YNFKEQ come from the germline V gene. V was pared by 1 base and J by 2 bases, with 15 bases between. The DNA for the CDR3 is TGTGCCAGCAGCCAAGTTGGAGGGGGGGCGGCCTACGAGCAGTACTTC. Protein: CASSQVGGGAAYEQYF.

This rearrangement joins TRBV11-3 to TRBJ2-7, with 8 bases identical to TRBD2. The CDR3 length is 15 residues. The V gene end was trimmed by 6 bases and the J gene end by 0 bases; junction bases not matched to a gene: 7. CDR1 is SGHNT, CDR2 YENEEA, per germline. The CDR3 region is CASRPSGGLSYEQYF. Written as DNA, the CDR3 is TGTGCCAGCAGACCCAGCGGGGGACTCTCCTACGAGCAGTACTTC.

The rearrangement joins TRBV19 to TRBJ1-5, with D possibly being TRBD1 (5 bases). In germline, CDR1 is LNHDA, CDR2 SQIVND (reference sequence). The length of the CDR3 is 15 residues. Trimming stripped 7 bases from V and 3 bases from J, with 16 bases between. The CDR3 is CASTPGPGNNQPQHF. In nucleotides, the CDR3 is TGTGCCAGTACCCCAGGGCCAGGGAACAATCAGCCCCAGCATTTT.

The chain combines TRBV27 with TRBJ1-1, with D perhaps matching TRBD1 (5 bases). The CDR3 is made up of 16 amino acids. Trimming took 0 bases from V and 3 from J, leaving 14 bases between them. The germline CDR1 and CDR2 sequences are MNHEY and SMNVEV (reference sequence). CDR3 protein: CASSLSPGGGHTEAFF. In DNA form, the CDR3 reads TGTGCCAGCAGTTTATCACCCGGGGGAGGGCACACTGAAGCTTTCTTT.

The chain carries TRBV5-1 and TRBJ2-1; TRBD2 might be the D (6 bases). Trimming took off 3 bases at V and 3 bases at J, with 13 bases between the two ends. The CDR3 sequence is 15 residues long. The germline V gene has CDR1 SGHRS and CDR2 YFSETQ. For the CDR3, the DNA is TGCGCCAGCAGCTCGGTCGGGACTGGCTACAATGAGCAGTTCTTC. Residues: CASSSVGTGYNEQFF.

This chain links TRBV5-5 with TRBJ2-1; 7 nucleotides align to TRBD2. V shed 4 bases, J shed 0 bases, and the junction held 4 bases outside the gene matches. CDR1 and CDR2 from the germline V gene are SGHKS and YYEKEE (reference sequence). The CDR3 loop spans 15 amino acids. The CDR3 DNA is TGTGCCAGCAGCGCCTCGGGGGGCTCCTACAATGAGCAGTTCTTC. Protein product: CASSASGGSYNEQFF.